The 27 T cell receptor beta chains below were found in one sample sequenced in a study of blood T cells in healthy people across ages (dated by TCRdb to between 2015 and 2016). Receptor libraries were prepared by 5' RACE. Sequencing took place on an Illumina HiSeq 2500. The second PCR ran for roughly 7 to 11 cycles and used a J-beta primer mix along with a sample-barcoded 5' primer. TCRdb applied fastp at Q25 and MiXCR to the public reads, then kept only in-frame beta chains. Rows matching on CDR3 protein sequence are summarized as one entry with the most common DNA and genes. In all, the sample holds about 1.6 million distinct CDR3 sequences, and 30% to 40% of those were seen once. The ten most abundant clones make up roughly 12% of the sample. Sequencing was performed on blood. These receptors were taken from a woman in her 30s in good health.

This clonotype was counted at least ten times. DNA for the CDR3: TGCAGTGCCGTCCCCCGATACAATGAGCAGTTCTTC. Residues: CSAVPRYNEQFF. This rearrangement joins TRBV20-1 to TRBJ2-1; D is ambiguous. The CDR3 loop spans 12 amino acids. CDR1 and CDR2 (germline): DFQATT, SNEGSKA (reference sequence). Trimming took off 6 bases at V and 4 bases at J, with 10 bases between the two ends.

This clonotype was found a few times. The genes are TRBV7-8 and TRBJ2-6; a possible D gene is TRBD1 (5 bases). V was shortened by 5 bases and J by 0 bases, with 11 bases between the two germline ends. Germline V gives CDR1 SGHVS, CDR2 FQNEAQ. There are 16 residues in the CDR3. The CDR3 DNA sequence: TGTGCCAGCAGCGCGACAGAAATCTCTGGGGCCAACGTCCTGACTTTC. Translating it yields CASSATEISGANVLTF.

Points on this clonotype: This clone may be a read error of a much larger clone one base away. The chain has TRBV29-1 and TRBJ2-5; D is possibly TRBD2 (6 bases). The ends were cut back, 6 bases at V and 5 bases at J, with 28 bases in the middle. Germline V lookup: CDR1 SQVTM, CDR2 ANQGSEA. The length of the CDR3 is 17 residues. As DNA, the CDR3 is TGCAGCGTGATCCGAGCCAAGGGAGGACTGTCCAGGGAGACCCAGTACTTC. Amino acids: CSVIRAKGGLSRETQYF.

This clonotype has more than one count but fewer than ten. The chain links TRBV7-2 to TRBJ2-7; D may match TRBD1 or TRBD2 (5 bases each). V lost 5 bases and J 4 bases, leaving 18 bases between the germline ends. CDR1 and CDR2 from the germline V gene are SGHTA and FQGNSA. The CDR3 length is 15 residues. CDR3 in amino acids: CASSPASGTGYEQYF. DNA of the CDR3: TGTGCCAGCAGCCCAGCCTCAGGGACGGGGTACGAGCAGTACTTC.

The CDR3 DNA reads as TGTGCCAGCAGTTTCCCCGGGGGAGGCGAGCAGTACTTC. Translation gives CASSFPGGGEQYF. The V and J genes are TRBV28 and TRBJ2-1, with D possibly being TRBD2 (6 bases). The J call may be wrong; the DNA end is better matched by TRBJ2-7. Germline loops: CDR1 MDHEN, CDR2 SYDVKM. The CDR3 runs 13 residues.

The chain carries TRBV6-1 and TRBJ2-5; 13 bases are a match to TRBD2. The V and J ends lost 5 bases and 7 bases, in that order; junction bases with no gene match: 7. The germline CDR1 and CDR2 sequences are MNHNS and SASEGT. The CDR3 has 15 residues. The CDR3 DNA reads TGTGCCAGCAGTACTGGGACTAGCGGGGCCCGGACCCAGTACTTC. It encodes CASSTGTSGARTQYF.

The table lists this clonotype with a count of one. The gene calls are TRBV20-1 and TRBJ2-4; D gene uncertain. This CDR3 contains 15 residues. Deletions cut 4 bases from V and 0 bases from J, with 13 bases between. Germline V lookup: CDR1 DFQATT, CDR2 SNEGSKA (reference sequence). The CDR3 sequence: CSAKENLQAKNIQYF. CDR3 nucleotides: TGCAGTGCTAAAGAGAATCTGCAAGCCAAAAACATTCAGTACTTC.

This clonotype was detected only a few times. V and J are TRBV6-5 and TRBJ2-7; TRBD2 agrees at 12 bases. This CDR3 spans 15 amino acids. Germline V gene lookup returns CDR1 MNHEY and CDR2 SVGAGI. The V gene end was trimmed by 6 bases and the J gene end by 2 bases; junction bases not matched to a gene: 5. CDR3 protein: CASSRTSGNTYEQYF. CDR3 DNA sequence: TGTGCCAGCAGCCGGACTAGCGGGAATACCTACGAGCAGTACTTC.

The rearrangement uses TRBV10-3 and TRBJ2-5; 9 positions agree with TRBD2. Germline-derived CDR1 and CDR2 are ENHRY and SYGVKD. With V trimmed by 3 bases and J by 4 bases, 9 bases remained unmatched. The CDR3 is made up of 16 amino acids. In DNA, the CDR3 is TGTGCCATCAGTGACGGTAGCGGGAGAAAGGGAGAGACCCAGTACTTC. Translated: CAISDGSGRKGETQYF.

This clonotype was observed a few times. This sequence joins TRBV3-1 and TRBJ2-2; no reliable D call. Germline V lookup: CDR1 LGHDT, CDR2 YNNKEL (reference sequence). The CDR3 is made up of 15 amino acids. With 4 bases removed from V and 6 bases from J, the gap between germline ends came to 15 bases. The CDR3 loop is CASSPFLLSSGELFF. CDR3 DNA: TGTGCCAGCAGCCCCTTCCTCCTTTCGTCCGGGGAGCTGTTTTTT. The full variable domain, with the rest looked up from reference TRBV3-1 and TRBJ2-2, is DTAVSQTPKYLVTQMGNDKSIKCEQNLGHDTMYWYKQDSKKFLKIMFSYNNKELIINETVPNRFSPKSPDKAHLNLHINSLELGDSAVYFCASSPFLLSSGELFFGEGSRLTVL.

On this clonotype: Because the CDR3's place on the DNA is in doubt, the DNA is left out and the CDR3 is given as listed by TCRdb. The J gene is TRBJ2-2, the V gene TRBV3-1. The CDR3 spans 17 amino acids, including both terminal residues. The germline gives CDR1 LGHDT, CDR2 YNNKEL (reference sequence). The CDR3 region is CAGSQDRGPFGAGELFF.

The chain links TRBV28 to TRBJ2-4; tentative D call: TRBD1 (8 bases). V lost 1 base, J lost 6 bases, and 19 bases lay in between. Germline CDR1 reads MDHEN; CDR2 reads SYDVKM. This CDR3 has 17 residues. CDR3 in DNA: TGTGCCAGCAGTTTATCCTGGGCGGACAGGGAGGGAAACATTCAGTACTTC. It yields the protein CASSLSWADREGNIQYF.

The chain joins TRBV29-1 to TRBJ1-2, with a weak D call TRBD1 (5 bases). The CDR3 consists of 14 residues. V lost 6 bases, J lost 0 bases, and 14 bases lay in between. CDR1 and CDR2 (germline): SQVTM, ANQGSEA. The CDR3 loop reads CSVKGAAANYGYTF. The DNA for the CDR3 is TGCAGCGTAAAAGGGGCGGCAGCTAACTATGGCTACACCTTC. The full variable domain, with the rest looked up from reference TRBV29-1 and TRBJ1-2, is SAVISQKPSRDICQRGTSLTIQCQVDSQVTMMFWYRQQPGQSLTLIATANQGSEATYESGFVIDKFPISRPNLTFSTLTVSNMSPEDSSIYLCSVKGAAANYGYTFGSGTRLTVV.

This clonotype was counted a single time. In DNA, the CDR3 is TGTGCCAGCAGGGGACTAGAGGGGGGAGAGACCCAGTACTTC. It encodes CASRGLEGGETQYF. The chain is built from TRBV7-2 and TRBJ2-7; 8 positions agree with TRBD2. Judging by the DNA end, TRBJ2-5 fits better; the J call may be wrong. Germline loops: CDR1 SGHTA, CDR2 FQGNSA. This CDR3 comprises 14 residues.

As concerns this clonotype: A much larger clone lies a single base off, so this may be a read error. CDR3 protein: CSAQLTPYEQYF. In nucleotides, the CDR3 is TGCAGTGCTCAATTGACCCCCTACGAGCAGTACTTC. The gene calls are TRBV20-1 and TRBJ2-4, with D uncertain. The J call may be faulty, since TRBJ2-7 better matches the DNA end. The CDR3 runs 12 residues. The germline V gene encodes CDR1 DFQATT and CDR2 SNEGSKA (reference sequence).

There are a few counts of this clonotype. The chain recombines TRBV20-1 with TRBJ2-7; tentative D call: TRBD1 (6 bases). Per germline, CDR1 DFQATT and CDR2 SNEGSKA (reference sequence). V shed 6 bases and J shed 11 bases, with 17 bases lying between them. There are 11 residues in the CDR3. The CDR3, as DNA: TGCAGTGCCCGAAGGGACATAAAGGAGTACTTC. This gives the protein CSARRDIKEYF.

Only a few counts were recorded for this clonotype. V gene TRBV5-1 combines with J gene TRBJ1-1; 11 bases map to TRBD1. J lost 0 bases, V lost 2 bases, and 12 bases had no gene match. This CDR3 has 19 residues. Germline CDR1 is SGHRS and CDR2 is YFSETQ. This chain's CDR3 is CASSFYPSDRGPMNTEAFF. CDR3 nucleotide sequence: TGCGCCAGCAGCTTTTATCCCTCGGACAGGGGGCCGATGAACACTGAAGCTTTCTTT.

This clonotype was counted a few times. V is TRBV2 and J is TRBJ1-5, with D uncertain. This CDR3 comprises 15 residues. Trimming shortened V by 2 bases and J by 5 bases, and 13 bases separated the two germline ends. Germline loops: CDR1 SNHLY, CDR2 FYNNEI. The chain's CDR3 is CASSELGRSHQPQHF. CDR3 DNA: TGTGCCAGCAGTGAACTAGGCCGATCCCATCAGCCCCAGCATTTT.

The chain has TRBV12-3 or TRBV12-4 and TRBJ1-4; a possible D gene is TRBD1 (6 bases). This CDR3 is built from 13 residues. The V gene lost 3 bases and the J gene lost 11 bases, with 13 bases spanning the gap. CDR3 in amino acids: CASSFFGRGKLFF. Written as DNA, the CDR3 is TGTGCCAGCAGTTTTTTTGGGAGGGGGAAACTGTTTTTT.

V is TRBV5-5 and J is TRBJ2-5, with 8 positions matching TRBD1. The end of the DNA aligns better with TRBJ2-7, so the J call may be wrong. Germline V gives CDR1 SGHKS, CDR2 YYEKEE (reference sequence). CDR3 length equals 14 residues. The CDR3 DNA is TGTGCCAGCAGCGTCTTGACAGGGGCGGACGAGCAGTACTTC. Translation gives CASSVLTGADEQYF.

Only a few counts were recorded for this clonotype. The chain is built from TRBV20-1 and TRBJ2-2, with 13 bases fitting TRBD2. CDR1 DFQATT and CDR2 SNEGSKA come from the germline V gene (reference sequence). Losses at the gene ends were 1 base for V and 0 bases for J; bases not matched to a gene: 5. CDR3 length: 18 amino acids. Here the CDR3 reads CSARGGLAGTANTGELFF. The CDR3 DNA reads as TGCAGTGCTAGAGGGGGACTAGCGGGGACTGCGAACACCGGGGAGCTGTTTTTT.

The chain recombines TRBV6-2 or TRBV6-3 with TRBJ2-1; D uncertain. Germline-derived CDR1 and CDR2 are MNHEY and SVGEGT. The CDR3 loop spans 12 amino acids. The V and J ends lost 8 bases and 7 bases respectively, with 12 bases between them. The chain's CDR3 is CASSPAHNEQFF. Written as DNA, the CDR3 is TGTGCCAGCTCGCCGGCCCATAATGAGCAGTTCTTC.

A note on this clonotype: One end of the junction is discordant with germline, which a read error may explain. The chain recombines TRBV12-3 or TRBV12-4 with TRBJ2-7; 7 bases agree with TRBD2. This CDR3 is 14 amino acids long. The CDR3 region is CVSSSRSGGYEQYF. The CDR3 nucleotides read TGTGTCAGCAGTTCCCGATCCGGGGGGTACGAGCAGTACTTC.

This clonotype was counted a few times. The chain recombines TRBV28 with TRBJ1-2; TRBD1 might be the D (5 bases). CDR3 length equals 12 residues. V shed 5 bases and J shed 4 bases, with 8 bases lying between them. CDR1 and CDR2 (germline): MDHEN, SYDVKM. CDR3 in amino acids: CASSQTVYGYTF. DNA of the CDR3: TGTGCCAGCAGTCAGACAGTCTATGGCTACACCTTC.

The rearrangement joins TRBV7-9 to TRBJ1-2; D uncertain. The CDR3 extends over 13 amino acids. Germline V CDR1 and CDR2: SEHNR, FQNEAQ (reference sequence). V dropped 4 bases and J dropped 3 bases, with 9 bases sitting between them. The CDR3 DNA reads TGTGCCAGCAGCTCCCCAGTATACTATGGCTACACCTTC. Translated, it gives CASSSPVYYGYTF.

This chain connects TRBV6-4 to TRBJ2-1; the D gene is possibly TRBD2 (5 bases). V was trimmed by 1 base and J by 13 bases, leaving 11 bases between them. CDR1 and CDR2 (germline): MRHNA, SNTAGT. The CDR3 spans 12 residues. This chain's CDR3 is CASSDLDGIQFF. Written as DNA, the CDR3 is TGTGCCAGCAGTGACTTGGACGGGATACAGTTCTTC.

This clonotype has only a few counts. The V and J genes are TRBV30 and TRBJ1-5, with unresolved D. CDR1 is GTSNPN, CDR2 SVGIG, per germline (reference sequence). V was shortened by 1 base and J by 0 bases, with 10 bases between the two germline ends. The CDR3 spans 15 residues. CDR3 residues: CAWSGTAYSNQPQHF. CDR3 DNA sequence: TGTGCCTGGAGTGGAACAGCTTATAGCAATCAGCCCCAGCATTTT. Supplemented by reference TRBV30 and TRBJ1-5, the full variable domain reads SQTIHQWPATLVQPVGSPLSLECTVEGTSNPNLYWYRQAAGRGLQLLFYSVGIGQISSEVPQNLSASRPQDRQFILSSKKLLLSDSGFYLCAWSGTAYSNQPQHFGDGTRLSIL.